These 8 T cell receptor beta chains originate from one sample sequenced in a study of shared clonotypes between healthy human individuals. The protocol was immunoSEQ multiplex PCR, while the TCRdb copy is restricted to in-frame clones and leaves out a portion. The sample carries 1.5 million to 1.9 million clones, 98% recorded once. Sequenced: naive CD4+ T cells sorted from blood. Subset given: CD45RA+ positively selected. All receptors come from a man aged 30 to 45 in good health.

The J gene is TRBJ1-2, the V gene TRBV4-1; D is perhaps TRBD1 (5 bases). CDR3 length: 15 residues. The germline V and J ends were trimmed by 4 bases and 4 bases, with 16 bases remaining between them. The germline V gene has CDR1 MGHRA and CDR2 YSYEKL. CDR3 bases: TGCGCCAGCAGCCGGCTGACCGACAGAGCCTATGGCTACACCTTC. The encoded protein is CASSRLTDRAYGYTF.

This clone was counted once. The V call is TRBV7-3, the J call TRBJ1-1, with D perhaps TRBD1 (6 bases). Germline V gene sequence: CDR1 SGHTA, CDR2 FQGTGA. The CDR3 length is 14 residues. V was cut by 3 bases and J by 2 bases, with 10 bases left in between. CDR3 bases: TGTGCCAGCAGCTTGGACAGAGCTAACACTGAAGCTTTCTTT. It encodes CASSLDRANTEAFF.

This chain links TRBV20-1 with TRBJ2-1; tentative D call: TRBD1 (6 bases). Trimming removed 1 base from V and 12 bases from J, with 7 bases in between. The CDR3 length is 10 residues. Germline V lookup: CDR1 DFQATT, CDR2 SNEGSKA (reference sequence). CDR3 bases: TGCAGTGCTAGAGTAGGGGGGCAGTTCTTC. Protein: CSARVGGQFF.

V usage is TRBV6-1 and J usage is TRBJ2-1; 7 bases are shared with TRBD1. CDR3 length: 15 residues. Per germline, CDR1 MNHNS and CDR2 SASEGT. Trimming took 6 bases from V and 0 from J; bases not matched to a gene: 5. The CDR3 protein is CASSVQGNSYNEQFF. The CDR3 DNA reads as TGTGCCAGCAGCGTACAGGGGAACTCCTACAATGAGCAGTTCTTC.

The gene calls are TRBV2 and TRBJ1-1, with TRBD1 matching 10 bases. This CDR3 has 16 amino acids. Germline CDR1 reads SNHLY; CDR2 reads FYNNEI. V lost 8 bases to trimming and J lost 0 bases; unmatched junction nucleotides: 9. CDR3 nucleotide sequence: TGTGCCAGCGGGGAGACAGGGGGCACCATGAACACTGAAGCTTTCTTT. It yields the protein CASGETGGTMNTEAFF.

In DNA, the CDR3 is TGTGCCAGCAGTCCGGGGACAGGGTACTACGAGCAGTACTTC. Its translation: CASSPGTGYYEQYF. The chain has TRBV2 and TRBJ2-7, with 9 bases fitting TRBD1. V was clipped by 5 bases and J by 3 bases; unmatched bases: 5. The germline V gene has CDR1 SNHLY and CDR2 FYNNEI. The CDR3 has 14 residues. Full variable domain (remainder filled in from reference TRBV2 and TRBJ2-7): EPEVTQTPSHQVTQMGQEVILRCVPISNHLYFYWYRQILGQKVEFLVSFYNNEISEKSEIFDDQFSVERPDGSNFTLKIRSTKLEDSAMYFCASSPGTGYYEQYFGPGTRLTVT.

In its sample, this clone was seen once. The rearrangement joins TRBV2 to TRBJ2-7; the match to TRBD2 covers 9 bases. Germline trimming cut 10 bases from V and 0 bases from J; bases unmatched to any gene: 1. This CDR3 contains 12 residues. Germline values: CDR1 SNHLY, CDR2 FYNNEI. The CDR3 spells CATSGASYEQYF. Here the CDR3 DNA reads TGTGCCACTAGCGGGGCCTCCTACGAGCAGTACTTC. Using reference TRBV2 and TRBJ2-7 for the parts outside the CDR3, the full variable domain is EPEVTQTPSHQVTQMGQEVILRCVPISNHLYFYWYRQILGQKVEFLVSFYNNEISEKSEIFDDQFSVERPDGSNFTLKIRSTKLEDSAMYFCATSGASYEQYFGPGTRLTVT.

The J gene is TRBJ2-4, the V gene TRBV28; tentative D call: TRBD2 (7 bases). The CDR3 spans 18 residues. The V gene's germline CDR1 is MDHEN and CDR2 SYDVKM. V was cut by 7 bases and J by 1 base, with 23 bases left in between. In DNA form, the CDR3 reads TGTGCCAGCACTCTTAGGGGGAGGGGTGGTTTGGCCAAAAACATTCAGTACTTC. It yields the protein CASTLRGRGGLAKNIQYF.